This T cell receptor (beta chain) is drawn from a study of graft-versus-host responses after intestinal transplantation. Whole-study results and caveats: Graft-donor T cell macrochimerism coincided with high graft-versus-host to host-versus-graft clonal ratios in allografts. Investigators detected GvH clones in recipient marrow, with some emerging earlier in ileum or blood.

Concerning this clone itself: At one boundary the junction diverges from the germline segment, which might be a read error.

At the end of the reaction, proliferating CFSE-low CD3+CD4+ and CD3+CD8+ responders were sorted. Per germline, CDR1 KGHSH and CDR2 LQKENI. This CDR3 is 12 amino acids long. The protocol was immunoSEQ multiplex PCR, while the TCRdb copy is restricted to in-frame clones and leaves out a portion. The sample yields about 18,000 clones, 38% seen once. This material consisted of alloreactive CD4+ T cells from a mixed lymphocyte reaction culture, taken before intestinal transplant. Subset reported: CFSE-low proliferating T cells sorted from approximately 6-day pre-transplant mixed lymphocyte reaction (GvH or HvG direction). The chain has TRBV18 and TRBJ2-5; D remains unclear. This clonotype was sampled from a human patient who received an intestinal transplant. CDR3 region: CASSSEREAQYF. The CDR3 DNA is TGTGCCAGCTCATCCGAAAGAGAGGCCCAGTACTTC.